This passage covers 29 T cell receptor beta chains from one sample sequenced in a study of cytomegalovirus exposure and HLA in healthy donors. Sequencing was performed with immunoSEQ multiplex PCR; in TCRdb, only in-frame clones are kept and a portion is missing. The sample has about 120,000 clones, 88% seen once; the top ten hold about 6%. The sample comprised PBMCs. The source of these receptors is a woman under 30 in good health and CMV-seropositive.

The gene calls are TRBV29-1 and TRBJ2-7, with 9 positions matching TRBD1. CDR1 SQVTM and CDR2 ANQGSEA come from the germline V gene. The ends lost 1 base at V and 2 bases at J; junction bases unmatched: 6. The CDR3 spans 15 residues. The CDR3 here is CSVEGVTGGAYEQYF. The CDR3 region has the DNA TGCAGCGTTGAAGGTGTGACAGGGGGGGCCTACGAGCAGTACTTC.

V gene TRBV9 combines with J gene TRBJ2-1; D is possibly TRBD1 (7 bases). The CDR3 has 16 amino acids. CDR1 is SGDLS, CDR2 YYNGEE, per germline. The V end was cut by 4 bases, the J end by 0 bases, with 14 bases between. This CDR3 reads CASSFRGASSYNEQFF. The CDR3 DNA sequence: TGTGCCAGCAGCTTCAGGGGGGCTAGCTCCTACAATGAGCAGTTCTTC.

V usage is TRBV25-1 and J usage is TRBJ1-2, with D uncertain. The V and J ends lost 0 bases and 4 bases respectively, with 12 bases between them. Germline V lookup: CDR1 MGHDK, CDR2 SYGVNS. The CDR3 contains 15 residues. The CDR3 loop reads CASSEYGRLGYGYTF. The CDR3, as DNA: TGTGCCAGCAGTGAATACGGCAGGCTGGGCTATGGCTACACCTTC.

The chain recombines TRBV5-1 with TRBJ1-2; D uncertain. Germline-derived CDR1 and CDR2 are SGHRS and YFSETQ. The V gene lost 4 bases and the J gene lost 3 bases, with 13 bases spanning the gap. CDR3 length: 14 amino acids. The CDR3 region has the DNA TGCGCCAGCAGCCCCGTAGATAGATACTATGGCTACACCTTC. It codes for CASSPVDRYYGYTF. Filled out from reference TRBV5-1 and TRBJ1-2, the complete variable domain reads KAGVTQTPRYLIKTRGQQVTLSCSPISGHRSVSWYQQTPGQGLQFLFEYFSETQRNKGNFPGRFSGRQFSNSRSEMNVSTLELGDSALYLCASSPVDRYYGYTFGSGTRLTVV.

The chain links TRBV7-9 to TRBJ1-1; possibly TRBD1 for D (6 bases). The germline CDR1 and CDR2 sequences are SEHNR and FQNEAQ (reference sequence). Trimming cost V 4 bases and J 0 bases, with 15 bases left between them. CDR3 length: 16 amino acids. CDR3 sequence reads: CASSSAGGELNTEAFF. In DNA form, the CDR3 reads TGTGCCAGCAGCTCCGCGGGGGGCGAACTGAACACTGAAGCTTTCTTT.

The chain uses TRBV6-1 and TRBJ1-4; 7 positions agree with TRBD1. CDR3 length equals 14 residues. V dropped 4 bases and J dropped 7; count of bases not matched to a gene: 6. Germline V CDR1 and CDR2: MNHNS, SASEGT. DNA for the CDR3: TGTGCCAGCAGTGGAGAGGGACAGAGTGAAAAACTGTTTTTT. Its translation: CASSGEGQSEKLFF.

On this clone: A much bigger clone sits one base away, suggesting this may be a read error. Additional DNA sequences in this sample encode the identical CDR3. The chain has TRBV15 and TRBJ2-5, with 8 nucleotides matching TRBD1. The ends lost 3 bases at V and 5 bases at J; junction bases unmatched: 8. Germline loops: CDR1 LNHNV, CDR2 YYDKDF (reference sequence). The CDR3 contains 15 residues. CDR3: CATSRETGGGETQYF. CDR3 bases: TGTGCCACCAGCAGGGAAACAGGGGGTGGGGAGACCCAGTACTTC.

The chain couples TRBV2 to TRBJ1-5; 9 positions match TRBD1. The CDR3 contains 16 residues. The trim removed 6 bases at V and 1 base at J, leaving 7 bases unmatched. Germline V gene lookup returns CDR1 SNHLY and CDR2 FYNNEI. CDR3: CASSEQGALSNQPQHF. In nucleotides, the CDR3 is TGTGCCAGCAGCGAACAGGGGGCTTTAAGCAATCAGCCCCAGCATTTT.

The rearrangement links TRBV6-6 to TRBJ1-1, with TRBD1 as a possible D gene (6 bases). The CDR3 has 15 amino acids. CDR1 and CDR2 from the germline V gene are MNHNY and SVGAGI (reference sequence). V was shortened by 6 bases and J by 1 base, with 15 bases between the two germline ends. The CDR3 spells CASSDRDIRNTEAFF. The CDR3 DNA is TGTGCCAGCAGCGACCGGGACATAAGGAACACTGAAGCTTTCTTT.

V is TRBV7-9 and J is TRBJ2-3; D is unresolved. V was cut by 6 bases and J by 5 bases, with 15 bases left in between. This CDR3 is built from 14 residues. CDR1 SEHNR and CDR2 FQNEAQ come from the germline V gene (reference sequence). This CDR3 is CASSELPPGDTQYF. CDR3 nucleotides: TGTGCCAGCAGTGAACTTCCCCCGGGAGATACGCAGTATTTT.

This chain joins TRBV5-1 and TRBJ2-2; 10 bases match TRBD2. The trim removed 2 bases at V and 4 bases at J, leaving 5 bases unmatched. This CDR3 is built from 16 residues. CDR1 and CDR2 (germline): SGHRS, YFSETQ. The CDR3 loop is CASSLAGGPGTGELFF. CDR3 bases: TGCGCCAGCAGCTTAGCGGGGGGGCCGGGCACCGGGGAGCTGTTTTTT.

The gene calls are TRBV7-8 and TRBJ1-2; possibly TRBD1 for D (6 bases). There are 13 residues in the CDR3. CDR1 SGHVS and CDR2 FQNEAQ come from the germline V gene. V lost 5 bases and J lost 4, with 11 bases in between. CDR3: CASSTDRSYGYTF. CDR3 coding DNA: TGTGCCAGCAGCACCGACAGGAGCTATGGCTACACCTTC.

This chain connects TRBV11-3 to TRBJ2-1; the D gene is possibly TRBD2 (5 bases). The CDR3 is 14 residues long. Germline V lookup: CDR1 SGHNT, CDR2 YENEEA. Trimming took 2 bases from V and 5 from J, leaving 10 bases between them. The CDR3 DNA sequence: TGTGCCAGCAGCTTAAGCTTGCGGGACAATGAGCAGTTCTTC. It specifies CASSLSLRDNEQFF.

The chain links TRBV9 to TRBJ2-2; TRBD1 aligns across 9 bases. The CDR3 is 17 residues long. Germline trimming cut 2 bases from V and 4 bases from J; bases unmatched to any gene: 9. Germline CDR1 SGDLS, CDR2 YYNGEE. CDR3 in amino acids: CASSVGTGKLVTGELFF. For the CDR3, the DNA is TGTGCCAGCAGCGTTGGGACAGGGAAGTTGGTCACCGGGGAGCTGTTTTTT.

The DNA of the CDR3 is TGTGCCAGTAGTATGAACGGGGGGGACGCTTTCTTT. It is translated as CASSMNGGDAFF. V gene TRBV19 combines with J gene TRBJ1-1, with a tentative D call TRBD1 (5 bases). The CDR3 length is 12 residues. V lost 3 bases and J 11 bases, leaving 13 bases between the germline ends. Germline loops: CDR1 LNHDA, CDR2 SQIVND (reference sequence).

This clone has more than one count but fewer than ten. The V gene is TRBV9, the J gene TRBJ1-2, with 8 bases fitting TRBD1. Germline loops: CDR1 SGDLS, CDR2 YYNGEE. The length of the CDR3 is 16 residues. The V and J ends lost 5 bases and 4 bases, in that order; junction bases with no gene match: 13. The CDR3 sequence is CASRPGQDYSGYGYTF. In DNA form, the CDR3 reads TGTGCCAGCAGGCCGGGACAGGACTATTCGGGCTATGGCTACACCTTC.

The rearrangement uses TRBV5-1 and TRBJ1-1; 7 nucleotides align to TRBD1. Germline trimming cut 3 bases from V and 5 bases from J; bases unmatched to any gene: 13. Germline CDR1 SGHRS, CDR2 YFSETQ. This CDR3 has 16 residues. Here the CDR3 DNA reads TGCGCCAGCAGCTCCGGGACAGCGTTCCTGGGGACTGAAGCTTTCTTT. Translation: CASSSGTAFLGTEAFF.

This chain uses TRBV2 with TRBJ2-3; D remains ambiguous. CDR1 is SNHLY and CDR2 is FYNNEI in the germline V gene. The CDR3 totals 13 residues. Trimming removed 4 bases from V and 6 bases from J, with 11 bases in between. CDR3 amino acids: CASSVVSADTQYF. Here the CDR3 DNA reads TGTGCCAGCAGTGTAGTCTCAGCGGATACGCAGTATTTT. The full variable domain, its missing parts supplied by reference TRBV2 and TRBJ2-3, is EPEVTQTPSHQVTQMGQEVILRCVPISNHLYFYWYRQILGQKVEFLVSFYNNEISEKSEIFDDQFSVERPDGSNFTLKIRSTKLEDSAMYFCASSVVSADTQYFGPGTRLTVL.

The CDR3 loop reads CASRGGQGGMQPQHF. Written as DNA, the CDR3 is TGTGCCAGCAGGGGGGGACAGGGGGGAATGCAGCCCCAGCATTTT. The chain combines TRBV6-1 with TRBJ1-5, with 11 positions matching TRBD1. Germline CDR1 MNHNS, CDR2 SASEGT. The CDR3 length is 15 residues. V dropped 6 bases and J dropped 7; count of bases not matched to a gene: 8.

The CDR3 sequence is CASSSNRDRGSGELFF. The CDR3 DNA reads TGTGCCAGTAGTAGTAACCGGGACAGGGGTTCAGGGGAGCTGTTTTTT. V and J are TRBV19 and TRBJ2-2; 10 bases line up with TRBD1. Germline lookup yields CDR1 LNHDA and CDR2 SQIVND (reference sequence). V trimming: 4 bases; J trimming: 8 bases; junction bases outside the gene matches: 10. The CDR3 covers 16 residues. Full variable domain (rest looked up from reference TRBV19 and TRBJ2-2): DGGITQSPKYLFRKEGQNVTLSCEQNLNHDAMYWYRQDPGQGLRLIYYSQIVNDFQKGDIAEGYSVSREKKESFPLTVTSAQKNPTAFYLCASSSNRDRGSGELFFGEGSRLTVL.

This chain connects TRBV7-3 to TRBJ2-1; 12 bases match TRBD2. The CDR3 has 15 amino acids. Per the germline V gene, CDR1 is SGHTA and CDR2 is FQGTGA. V gave up 5 bases and J gave up 5 bases; unmatched junction bases: 4. CDR3 sequence (DNA): TGTGCCAGCAGCCAACTAGCGGGAGGTAACAATGAGCAGTTCTTC. Residues: CASSQLAGGNNEQFF.

The V gene is TRBV29-1, the J gene TRBJ1-2; no clear D. In germline, CDR1 is SQVTM, CDR2 ANQGSEA. This CDR3 comprises 12 residues. V dropped 5 bases and J dropped 2 bases, with 9 bases sitting between them. The CDR3 region is CSVQRQNYGYTF. As DNA, the CDR3 is TGCAGCGTTCAGCGGCAAAACTATGGCTACACCTTC.

V usage is TRBV21-1 and J usage is TRBJ1-4; the table's D call, TRBD1, has no DNA check behind it. TRBV21-1 is a pseudogene segment. The CDR3 loop spans 12 amino acids. The CDR3 DNA reads TGTGCCAGCACGACAGTCAATGAAAAACTGTTTTTT. This sequence encodes CASTTVNEKLFF.

The chain combines TRBV7-2 with TRBJ1-2, with a weak D call TRBD1 (5 bases). The germline V gene has CDR1 SGHTA and CDR2 FQGNSA. V lost 5 bases, J lost 13 bases, and 20 bases lay in between. This CDR3 contains 13 residues. The CDR3 reads CASSVEAGSRRTF. In DNA form, the CDR3 reads TGTGCCAGCAGCGTAGAGGCAGGGTCGCGACGCACCTTC.

The genes are TRBV18 and TRBJ1-2; weak D call: TRBD1 (6 bases). Trimming removed 6 bases at V and 0 bases at J, with 14 bases between. Germline lookup yields CDR1 KGHSH and CDR2 LQKENI. This CDR3 contains 15 residues. As DNA, the CDR3 is TGTGCCAGCTCGCCCAGGGGCCCCCCTAACTATGGCTACACCTTC. It codes for CASSPRGPPNYGYTF.

The chain uses TRBV4-2 and TRBJ2-7, with 9 bases matching TRBD2. V trimming: 3 bases; J trimming: 4 bases; junction bases outside the gene matches: 7. This CDR3 has 15 amino acids. The germline V gene has CDR1 LGHNA and CDR2 YNFKEQ. CDR3 sequence (DNA): TGTGCCAGCAGCCATTTAGCGGGGGTTCGTTACGAGCAGTACTTC. Encoded protein: CASSHLAGVRYEQYF.

The rearrangement uses TRBV9 and TRBJ1-2; D call uncertain. The CDR3 spans 12 residues. The germline V gene encodes CDR1 SGDLS and CDR2 YYNGEE. V lost 2 bases to trimming and J lost 8 bases, with 10 bases between them. CDR3 bases: TGTGCCAGCAGCGTCCCGGGAGGGGGCTACACCTTC. It codes for CASSVPGGGYTF.

The chain combines TRBV9 with TRBJ2-2; 8 bases are shared with TRBD1. Germline CDR1 SGDLS, CDR2 YYNGEE. The J segment lost 4 bases and the V segment lost 3 bases, leaving 8 bases of the junction unmatched. The CDR3 length is 16 residues. The CDR3 here is CASSESQGAPTGELFF. The CDR3 region has the DNA TGTGCCAGCAGCGAAAGCCAGGGGGCCCCCACCGGGGAGCTGTTTTTT.

The chain links TRBV7-9 to TRBJ2-2, with 7 bases identical to TRBD1. Germline loops: CDR1 SEHNR, CDR2 FQNEAQ (reference sequence). V gave up 10 bases and J gave up 0 bases; unmatched junction bases: 8. The CDR3 totals 15 residues. CDR3 sequence (DNA): TGTGCCATTCCTGACAGGGCCTCGAACACCGGGGAGCTGTTTTTT. This encodes CAIPDRASNTGELFF.